One and the same sample provided the 7 T cell receptor beta chains below, sequenced in a study of beta chain features in type 1 diabetes. Since all of the isolated RNA was reverse transcribed, expressed TCRB transcripts were what got sequenced. Clones were sequenced by immunoSEQ multiplex PCR, and TCRdb holds only the in-frame ones, with some missing. This repertoire shows a few hundred thousand clones, over 13% found once; its top ten account for around 0.02%. Sequences were obtained from naive CD4+ T cells from blood. Receptors were obtained from a woman younger than 30 in good health.

This clone was counted a few times. V and J are TRBV28 and TRBJ2-7, with D maybe TRBD1 (6 bases). The CDR3 totals 13 residues. The V end was cut by 8 bases, the J end by 0 bases, with 11 bases between. Germline CDR1 and CDR2: MDHEN and SYDVKM. In nucleotides, the CDR3 is TGTGCCAGCCGAGGGGGAAGCTCCTACGAGCAGTACTTC. It translates to CASRGGSSYEQYF.

This clone was observed a few times. This chain joins TRBV18 and TRBJ2-6, with D possibly being TRBD1 (6 bases). V lost 2 bases and J 4 bases, leaving 12 bases between the germline ends. This CDR3 contains 16 residues. The germline CDR1 and CDR2 sequences are KGHSH and LQKENI. CDR3 protein: CASSPIDRFGANVLTF. CDR3 nucleotides: TGTGCCAGCTCACCAATCGACAGGTTCGGGGCCAACGTCCTGACTTTC.

The chain employs TRBV4-1 and TRBJ2-6, with 13 bases fitting TRBD2. Unmatched junction bases numbered 4, after V lost 2 bases and J lost 0 bases. CDR3 length: 19 amino acids. CDR1 is MGHRA, CDR2 YSYEKL, per germline. CDR3 sequence reads: CASSQPTSGRASGANVLTF. The CDR3 DNA reads TGCGCCAGCAGCCAACCCACTAGCGGGAGGGCCTCTGGGGCCAACGTCCTGACTTTC.

This clone appeared a few times. The chain joins TRBV18 to TRBJ2-1; 7 bases match TRBD2. The CDR3 sequence is 16 residues long. Trimming at V came to 2 bases and at J to 2 bases, leaving 6 bases not matched to a gene. CDR1 KGHSH and CDR2 LQKENI come from the germline V gene. CDR3 in amino acids: CASSPLKAGTYNEQFF. The CDR3, as DNA: TGTGCCAGCTCACCATTGAAAGCGGGAACCTACAATGAGCAGTTCTTC.

This clone was seen a few times. The chain is built from TRBV10-3 and TRBJ2-7; TRBD1 aligns across 10 bases. The junction had 7 bases not matched to a gene; V was cut back by 7 bases and J by 4 bases. CDR3 length: 14 residues. In germline, CDR1 is ENHRY, CDR2 SYGVKD. The DNA of the CDR3 is TGTGCCATCAAGTCGGGACAGGGGATATACGAGCAGTACTTC. Protein product: CAIKSGQGIYEQYF.

This clone was recorded a few times. The rearrangement uses TRBV7-8 and TRBJ1-2, with D uncertain. There are 14 residues in the CDR3. The V gene's germline CDR1 is SGHVS and CDR2 FQNEAQ. V was trimmed by 1 base and J by 4 bases, leaving 10 bases between them. CDR3 in amino acids: CASSLDVGRYGYTF. CDR3 coding DNA: TGTGCCAGCAGCTTAGATGTGGGCCGCTATGGCTACACCTTC.

The J gene is TRBJ2-2, the V gene TRBV7-9; 7 bases map to TRBD1. The CDR3 consists of 15 residues. Germline CDR1 and CDR2: SEHNR and FQNEAQ (reference sequence). The V gene end was trimmed by 5 bases and the J gene end by 0 bases; junction bases not matched to a gene: 3. CDR3 coding DNA: TGTGCCAGCAGCCCGGGACAGACGAACACCGGGGAGCTGTTTTTT. Protein: CASSPGQTNTGELFF.